This T cell receptor (beta chain) was captured by sequencing in a study of identical twins. Findings of the study overall: With beta out-of-frame sequences, excess sharing by twins was weaker. Modelling approaches yielded underestimates of out-of-frame TCR alpha sharing between monozygotic twins. Out-of-frame alpha sequences shared by twins showed excess low generation probability.

CDR3 length: 14 residues. Germline CDR1 and CDR2: DFQATT and SNEGSKA (reference sequence). Trimming took off 2 bases at V and 2 bases at J, with 12 bases between the two ends. In its sample, this clonotype was seen a few times. Its specificity is unknown. It was template switching that added a universal primer site, and there were unique molecular identifiers on the cDNA. TCRdb passed the 5' RACE reads through MiXCR, listing each CDR3 protein once. Among about 260,000 distinct CDR3 sequences listed, around 7% were seen once. The sample was also reused in another study, on yellow fever vaccine responses in identical twins.

The receptor's source is a woman between 18 and 29 years old in good health. The source material was memory (CD45RO+) T cells sorted from blood. The rearrangement uses TRBV20-1 and TRBJ1-1; TRBD1 is a possible D gene (6 bases). The CDR3 loop is CSARLRTENTEAFF. In nucleotides, the CDR3 is TGCAGTGCTAGACTCCGGACAGAAAACACTGAAGCTTTCTTT.